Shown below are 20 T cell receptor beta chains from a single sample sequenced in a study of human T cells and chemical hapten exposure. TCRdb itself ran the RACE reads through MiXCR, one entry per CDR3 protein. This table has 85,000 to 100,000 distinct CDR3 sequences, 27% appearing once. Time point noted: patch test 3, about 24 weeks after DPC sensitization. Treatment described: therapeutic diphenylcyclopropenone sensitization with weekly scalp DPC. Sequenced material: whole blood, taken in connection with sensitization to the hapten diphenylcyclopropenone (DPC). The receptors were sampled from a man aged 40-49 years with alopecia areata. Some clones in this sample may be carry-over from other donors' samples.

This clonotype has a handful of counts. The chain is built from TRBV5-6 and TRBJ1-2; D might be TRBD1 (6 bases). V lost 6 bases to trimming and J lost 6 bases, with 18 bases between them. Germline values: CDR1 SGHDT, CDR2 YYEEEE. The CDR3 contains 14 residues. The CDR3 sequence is CASTTPRGEDGYTF. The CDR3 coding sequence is TGTGCCAGCACCACCCCCAGGGGAGAGGATGGCTACACCTTC. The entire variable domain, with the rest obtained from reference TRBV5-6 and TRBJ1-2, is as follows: DAGVTQSPTHLIKTRGQQVTLRCSPKSGHDTVSWYQQALGQGPQFIFQYYEEEERQRGNFPDRFSGHQFPNYSSELNVNALLLGDSALYLCASTTPRGEDGYTFGSGTRLTVV.

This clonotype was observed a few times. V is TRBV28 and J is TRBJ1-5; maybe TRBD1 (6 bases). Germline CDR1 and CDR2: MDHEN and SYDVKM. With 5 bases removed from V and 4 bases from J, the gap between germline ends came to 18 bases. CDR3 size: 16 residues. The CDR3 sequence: CASSGGLRGLNQPQHF. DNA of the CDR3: TGTGCCAGCAGTGGGGGGCTTCGGGGATTAAATCAGCCCCAGCATTTT.

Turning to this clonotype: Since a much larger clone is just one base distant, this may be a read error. The CDR3 coding sequence is TGTGCCAACAGTGGGGGTGATGAGCAGTTCTTC. Encoded protein: CANSGGDEQFF. The chain uses TRBV6-4 and TRBJ2-1; D is tentatively TRBD1 or TRBD2 (5 bases each). CDR3 length: 11 amino acids. The germline CDR1 and CDR2 sequences are MRHNA and SNTAGT.

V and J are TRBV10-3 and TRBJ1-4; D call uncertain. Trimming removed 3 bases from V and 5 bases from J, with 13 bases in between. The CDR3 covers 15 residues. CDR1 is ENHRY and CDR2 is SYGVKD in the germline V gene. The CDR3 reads CAISESQSPNEKLFF. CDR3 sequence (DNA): TGTGCCATCAGTGAAAGTCAGTCTCCAAATGAAAAACTGTTTTTT.

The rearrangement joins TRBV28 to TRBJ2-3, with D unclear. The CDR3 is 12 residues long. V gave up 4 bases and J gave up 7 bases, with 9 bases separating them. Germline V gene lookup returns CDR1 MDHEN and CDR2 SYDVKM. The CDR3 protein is CASSSRHNTQYF. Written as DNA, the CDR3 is TGTGCCAGCAGTTCCCGACACAATACGCAGTATTTT.

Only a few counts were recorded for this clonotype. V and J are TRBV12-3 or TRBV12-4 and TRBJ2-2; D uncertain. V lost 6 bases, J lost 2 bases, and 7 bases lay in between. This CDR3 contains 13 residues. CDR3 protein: CASSQTNTGELFF. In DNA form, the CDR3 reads TGTGCCAGCAGCCAAACTAACACCGGGGAGCTGTTTTTT.

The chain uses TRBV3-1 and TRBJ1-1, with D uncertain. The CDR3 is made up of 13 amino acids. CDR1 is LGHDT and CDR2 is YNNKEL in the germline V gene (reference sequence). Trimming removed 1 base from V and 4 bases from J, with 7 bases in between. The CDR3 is CASSQGRVTEAFF. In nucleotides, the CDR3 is TGTGCCAGCAGCCAAGGTCGCGTCACTGAAGCTTTCTTT.

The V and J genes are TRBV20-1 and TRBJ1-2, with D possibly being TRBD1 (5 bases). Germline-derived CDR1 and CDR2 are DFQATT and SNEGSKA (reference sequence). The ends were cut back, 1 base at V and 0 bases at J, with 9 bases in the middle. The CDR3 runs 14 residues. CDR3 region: CSARAPGSNYGYTF. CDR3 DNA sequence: TGCAGTGCTAGAGCACCAGGGTCTAACTATGGCTACACCTTC.

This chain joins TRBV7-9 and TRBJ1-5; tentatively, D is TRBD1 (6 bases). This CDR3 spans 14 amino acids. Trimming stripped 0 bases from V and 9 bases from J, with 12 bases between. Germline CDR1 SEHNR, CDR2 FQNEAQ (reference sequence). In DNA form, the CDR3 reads TGTGCCAGCAGCTTAGCGGGGGCGGAGTGGCCCCAGCATTTT. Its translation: CASSLAGAEWPQHF.

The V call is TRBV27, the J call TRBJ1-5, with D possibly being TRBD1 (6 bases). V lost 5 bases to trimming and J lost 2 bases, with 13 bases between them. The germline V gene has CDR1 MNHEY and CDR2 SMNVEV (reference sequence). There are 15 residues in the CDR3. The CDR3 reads CASSITGIGNQPQHF. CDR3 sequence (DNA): TGTGCCAGCAGTATTACAGGGATAGGCAATCAGCCCCAGCATTTT.

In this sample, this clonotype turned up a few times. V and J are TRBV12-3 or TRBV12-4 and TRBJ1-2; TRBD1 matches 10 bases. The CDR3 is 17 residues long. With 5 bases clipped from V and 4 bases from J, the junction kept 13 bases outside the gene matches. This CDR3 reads CASSPGTGARRGYGYTF. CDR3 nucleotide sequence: TGTGCCAGCAGTCCCGGGACAGGGGCAAGAAGAGGCTATGGCTACACCTTC.

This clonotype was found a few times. The CDR3 DNA follows: TGTGCCTGTGGGATTGCTAATGAAAAACTGTTTTTT. The encoded protein is CACGIANEKLFF. The rearrangement uses TRBV30 and TRBJ1-4; no definite D call. The V end was cut by 6 bases, the J end by 3 bases, with 8 bases between. The CDR3 is made up of 12 amino acids. Germline CDR1 reads GTSNPN; CDR2 reads SVGIG (reference sequence).

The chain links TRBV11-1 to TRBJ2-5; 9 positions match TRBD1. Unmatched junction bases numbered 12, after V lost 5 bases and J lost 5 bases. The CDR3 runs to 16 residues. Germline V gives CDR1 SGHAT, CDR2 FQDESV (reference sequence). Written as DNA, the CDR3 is TGTGCCAGCAGCCCCGGGACAGGGTTGGTTTTGGAGACCCAGTACTTC. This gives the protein CASSPGTGLVLETQYF.

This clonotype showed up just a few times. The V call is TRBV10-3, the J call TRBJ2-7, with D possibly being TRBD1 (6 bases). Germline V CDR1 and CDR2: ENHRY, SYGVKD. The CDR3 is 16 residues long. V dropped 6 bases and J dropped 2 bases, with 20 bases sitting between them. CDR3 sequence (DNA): TGTGCCATCAGCCGAACACAGGGCATTGGTACCTACGAGCAGTACTTC. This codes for CAISRTQGIGTYEQYF.

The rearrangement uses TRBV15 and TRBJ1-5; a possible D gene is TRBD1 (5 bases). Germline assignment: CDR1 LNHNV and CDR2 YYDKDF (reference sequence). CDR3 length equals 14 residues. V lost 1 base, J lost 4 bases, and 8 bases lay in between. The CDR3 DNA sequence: TGTGCCACCAGCAGAGGACAGCGTAATCAGCCCCAGCATTTT. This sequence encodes CATSRGQRNQPQHF.

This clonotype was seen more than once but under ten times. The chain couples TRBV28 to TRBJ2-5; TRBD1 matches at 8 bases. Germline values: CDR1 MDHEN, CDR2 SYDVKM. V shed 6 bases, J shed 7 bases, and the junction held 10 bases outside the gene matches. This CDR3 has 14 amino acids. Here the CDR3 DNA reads TGTGCCAGCAGAAAACAGGGGGACTCGGGGACCCAGTACTTC. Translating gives CASRKQGDSGTQYF.

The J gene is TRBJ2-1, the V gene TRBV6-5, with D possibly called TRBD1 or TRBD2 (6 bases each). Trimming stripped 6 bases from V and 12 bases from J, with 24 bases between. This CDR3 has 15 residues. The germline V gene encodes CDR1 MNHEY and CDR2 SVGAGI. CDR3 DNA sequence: TGTGCCAGCAGCGAGGGGGACACGGGCAGGGGAGGGCAGTTCTTC. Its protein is CASSEGDTGRGGQFF.

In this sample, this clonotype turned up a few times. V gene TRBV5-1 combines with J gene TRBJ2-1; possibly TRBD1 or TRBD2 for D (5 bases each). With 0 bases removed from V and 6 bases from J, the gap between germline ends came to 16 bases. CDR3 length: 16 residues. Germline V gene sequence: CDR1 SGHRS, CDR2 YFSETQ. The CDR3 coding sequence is TGCGCCAGCAGCTTGGTCCCAGGCAGGGCGGGCAATGAGCAGTTCTTC. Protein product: CASSLVPGRAGNEQFF.

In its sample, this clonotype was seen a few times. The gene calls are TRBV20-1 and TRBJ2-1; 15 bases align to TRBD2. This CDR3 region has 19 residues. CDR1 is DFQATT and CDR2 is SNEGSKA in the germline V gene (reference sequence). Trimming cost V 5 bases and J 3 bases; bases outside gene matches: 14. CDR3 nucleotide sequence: TGCAGTGCTTCCCCCGGGGGGACTAGCGGGAGGTCTATCTACAATGAGCAGTTCTTC. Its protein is CSASPGGTSGRSIYNEQFF.

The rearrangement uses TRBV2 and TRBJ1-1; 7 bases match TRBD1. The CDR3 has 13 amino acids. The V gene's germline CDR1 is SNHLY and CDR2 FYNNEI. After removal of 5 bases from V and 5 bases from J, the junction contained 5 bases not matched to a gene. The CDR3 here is CASSPQGWTEAFF. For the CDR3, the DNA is TGTGCCAGCAGTCCACAGGGGTGGACTGAAGCTTTCTTT. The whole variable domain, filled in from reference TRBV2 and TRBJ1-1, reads EPEVTQTPSHQVTQMGQEVILRCVPISNHLYFYWYRQILGQKVEFLVSFYNNEISEKSEIFDDQFSVERPDGSNFTLKIRSTKLEDSAMYFCASSPQGWTEAFFGQGTRLTVV.